Listed below are T cell receptor beta chains from one sample, sequenced in a study of control samples from healthy donors and cancer patients. The table came from immunoSEQ multiplex PCR; TCRdb's copy has only in-frame clones and leaves some out. The data hold tens of thousands of clones, with 90% to 95% observed a single time. Specimen: PBMCs. Receptors were obtained from a man aged 25 to 40 with colorectal cancer. Each CDR3 is given with its conserved first and last residue. Fields, in order: clone size, D gene, V gene, J gene, CDR3 DNA, CDR3 protein. A D gene is named only where the DNA matches it firmly. Part of the rows lack a size; the others show once, few, many or a class for expanded clones.

-	-	TRBV2	TRBJ2-7	TGTGCCAGCAGTGTTGACCAATCCTACGAGCAGTACTTC	CASSVDQSYEQYF
-	-	TRBV10-2	TRBJ1-1	TGCGCCAGCAGTGAGTCGGTCCTAACTGAAGCTTTCTTT	CASSESVLTEAFF
-	-	TRBV18	TRBJ2-5	TGTGCCAGCCAGAGACAGGAGATCCAAGAGACCCAGTACTTC	CASQRQEIQETQYF
-	-	TRBV7-9	TRBJ1-5	TGTGCCAGCAGCTTTGAGGGGGATCAGCCCCAGCATTTT	CASSFEGDQPQHF
-	TRBD2	TRBV3-1/TRBV3-2	TRBJ2-5	TGTGCCAGCAGCCCGACGATCGGGGGGGGGAAAGAGACCCAGTACTTC	CASSPTIGGGKETQYF
once	-	TRBV19	TRBJ1-5	TGTGCCAGTAGTATACGAGGGAACAATCAGCCCCAGCATTTT	CASSIRGNNQPQHF
-	TRBD2	TRBV4-3	TRBJ2-2	TGCGCCAGCAGCCAAGATAGTAAGGGACTAGCGGGGGGGCCACCCGGGGAGCTGTTTTTT	CASSQDSKGLAGGPPGELFF
few	-	TRBV7-9	TRBJ1-5	TGTGCCAGCAGCTCCGGGCGGGGGGGAAGCAATCAGCCCCAGCATTTT	CASSSGRGGSNQPQHF
-	-	TRBV3-1/TRBV3-2	TRBJ2-6	TGTGCCAGCGCCCAGTACTCTGGGGCCAACGTCCTGACTTTC	CASAQYSGANVLTF
-	-	TRBV29-1	TRBJ1-1	TGCAGCGCCCGGTGGACAGTCACTGAAGCTTTCTTT	CSARWTVTEAFF
-	-	TRBV14	TRBJ1-4	TGTGCCAGCAGCACCCGACAAGCAACTAATGAAAAACTGTTTTTT	CASSTRQATNEKLFF
-	-	TRBV7-2	TRBJ1-1	TGTGCCAGCAGCTTAGCAGTCGCGGGTGAAGCTTTCTTT	CASSLAVAGEAFF
-	TRBD2	TRBV6-2/TRBV6-3	TRBJ2-3	TGTGCCAGCAGTTCCATCTTCATTAGCGGGGGGGACACAGATACGCAGTATTTT	CASSSIFISGGDTDTQYF
-	-	TRBV5-1	TRBJ2-1	TGCGCCAGCTCGAGGGGGGCGAGTATGAATGAGCAGTTCTTC	CASSRGASMNEQFF
-	-	TRBV19	TRBJ1-2	TGTGCCAGTAGGTTCAGGGAAACTAACTATGGCTACACCTTC	CASRFRETNYGYTF
-	-	TRBV25-1	TRBJ1-4	TGTGCCAGCAGTGAAGAGAGCACTAATGAAAAACTGTTTTTT	CASSEESTNEKLFF
-	-	TRBV7-8	TRBJ1-5	TGTGCCAGCAGCTTAGCGGGGGCTGGGCAGCCCCAGCATTTT	CASSLAGAGQPQHF
-	-	TRBV15	TRBJ1-1	TGTGCCACCAGCAGAGATTGGGGGAGCACTGAAGCTTTCTTT	CATSRDWGSTEAFF
-	TRBD1	TRBV5-4	TRBJ1-2	TGTGCCAGCAGCCCGGGACAGAAGAATTTGAACTATGGCTACACCTTC	CASSPGQKNLNYGYTF
-	-	TRBV11-2	TRBJ1-3	TGTGCCACCCCGGACGACTCTGGAAACACCATATATTTT	CATPDDSGNTIYF
-	-	TRBV6-5	TRBJ1-3	TGTGCCAGCCGACAGATGATCTACTCTGGAAACACCATATATTTT	CASRQMIYSGNTIYF
-	TRBD1	TRBV7-2	TRBJ1-2	TGTGCCAGCAGCTCCTACAGGGGGCTTAATGATGGCTACACCTTC	CASSSYRGLNDGYTF